The next 17 T cell receptor beta chains were all read from a single sample in a study of T-cell reconstitution after alpha-beta-depleted transplantation in children. A library of TCRbeta sequences, prepared with unique molecular identifiers, was generated. TCRdb re-derived calls from the PCR reads in MiXCR, one entry per CDR3 protein. The data contain about 250,000 distinct CDR3 sequences, around 25% of them singletons. The sequencing here drew on PBMCs, mostly from graft donor cells, taken 360 days after TCRalphabeta/CD19-depleted stem cell transplant. The receptors shown here come from a female patient aged 2-9 years who had a stem cell transplant for congenital amegakaryocytic thrombocytopenia, so the T cells may come from the graft donor.

Remarks on this clonotype: A read error may be the cause here, since a much bigger clone is one base away. The gene calls are TRBV28 and TRBJ1-1, with D unresolved. CDR1 and CDR2 from the germline V gene are MDHEN and SYDVKM. This CDR3 is built from 12 residues. Trimming took off 3 bases at V and 1 base at J, with 3 bases between the two ends. CDR3 coding DNA: TGTGCCAGCAGTTTCCGGAACACTGAAGCTTTCTTT. Amino acid sequence: CASSFRNTEAFF.

The chain employs TRBV20-1 and TRBJ2-7; the match to TRBD2 covers 13 bases. Per the germline V gene, CDR1 is DFQATT and CDR2 is SNEGSKA (reference sequence). The CDR3 has 16 amino acids. The J segment lost 3 bases and the V segment lost 6 bases, leaving 11 bases of the junction unmatched. The CDR3 DNA sequence: TGCAGTGCCCGGACTAGCGGGAGAAGGATCGGCTACGAGCAGTACTTC. Amino acid sequence: CSARTSGRRIGYEQYF.

There are many counts of this clonotype. V gene TRBV7-3 combines with J gene TRBJ2-5, with D perhaps matching TRBD1 or TRBD2 (6 bases each). V was clipped by 1 base and J by 5 bases, with 11 bases between them. The germline gives CDR1 SGHTA, CDR2 FQGTGA. The CDR3 has 14 amino acids. The CDR3 coding sequence is TGTGCCAGCAGCTTAATGGGGGGCCTGGAGACCCAGTACTTC. Encoded protein: CASSLMGGLETQYF.

This clonotype was observed at least ten times. The chain joins TRBV4-1 to TRBJ2-5, with TRBD2 identical over 11 bases. The V gene's germline CDR1 is MGHRA and CDR2 YSYEKL. Unmatched junction bases numbered 9, after V lost 1 base and J lost 2 bases. This CDR3 has 18 amino acids. The CDR3 DNA reads as TGCGCCAGCAGCCAAGTGACCCCACTAGCGGGGGAACAAGAGACCCAGTACTTC. Its protein product is CASSQVTPLAGEQETQYF.

This clonotype was picked up many times. The chain employs TRBV15 and TRBJ2-1; 8 nucleotides match TRBD2. Looked up from germline, CDR1 is LNHNV and CDR2 is YYDKDF (reference sequence). V lost 0 bases, J lost 7 bases, and 8 bases stayed unmatched. CDR3 size: 16 residues. This CDR3 is CATSRDSGRGANEQFF. CDR3 sequence (DNA): TGTGCCACCAGCAGAGATTCCGGGAGGGGCGCAAATGAGCAGTTCTTC. Drawing the rest from reference TRBV15 and TRBJ2-1, the complete variable domain is DAMVIQNPRYQVTQFGKPVTLSCSQTLNHNVMYWYQQKSSQAPKLLFHYYDKDFNNEADTPDNFQSRRPNTSFCFLDIRSPGLGDTAMYLCATSRDSGRGANEQFFGPGTRLTVL.

In this sample, this clonotype turned up a few times. This rearrangement joins TRBV20-1 to TRBJ1-1; tentative D call: TRBD1 (5 bases). The CDR3 extends over 16 amino acids. In germline, CDR1 is DFQATT, CDR2 SNEGSKA (reference sequence). Trimming stripped 2 bases from V and 4 bases from J, with 20 bases between. The CDR3 nucleotides read TGCAGTGCTAGATCCTTAGTCTGGGGCGGGACCACTGAAGCTTTCTTT. Its translation is CSARSLVWGGTTEAFF.

V is TRBV29-1 and J is TRBJ2-3; D is undetermined. Trimming removed 4 bases at V and 9 bases at J, with 14 bases between. The CDR3 has 12 residues. Germline values: CDR1 SQVTM, CDR2 ANQGSEA. Here the CDR3 reads CSVVESYGTQYF. In DNA form, the CDR3 reads TGCAGCGTTGTAGAATCTTACGGAACGCAGTATTTT.

The gene calls are TRBV9 and TRBJ2-1, with a weak D call TRBD2 (6 bases). Trimming took 3 bases from V and 7 from J, leaving 20 bases between them. The length of the CDR3 is 16 residues. Germline V gives CDR1 SGDLS, CDR2 YYNGEE. CDR3 coding DNA: TGTGCCAGCAGCGCTGAGGTAGCGGTTCTGGGTAATGAGCAGTTCTTC. This codes for CASSAEVAVLGNEQFF. Full variable domain (remainder filled in from reference TRBV9 and TRBJ2-1): DSGVTQTPKHLITATGQRVTLRCSPRSGDLSVYWYQQSLDQGLQFLIQYYNGEERAKGNILERFSAQQFPDLHSELNLSSLELGDSALYFCASSAEVAVLGNEQFFGPGTRLTVL.

This clonotype has only a few counts. The gene calls are TRBV20-1 and TRBJ2-7; D ambiguous. Germline values: CDR1 DFQATT, CDR2 SNEGSKA (reference sequence). The CDR3 is 12 residues long. Deletions cut 0 bases from V and 3 bases from J, with 6 bases between. The CDR3 region is CSARDMSYEQYF. In DNA, the CDR3 is TGCAGTGCTAGAGATATGAGCTACGAGCAGTACTTC.

In its sample, this clonotype was seen a few times. The chain combines TRBV18 with TRBJ2-3, with 12 bases that match TRBD2. CDR3 size: 17 residues. Per germline, CDR1 KGHSH and CDR2 LQKENI. V dropped 2 bases and J dropped 6; count of bases not matched to a gene: 9. CDR3 nucleotides: TGTGCCAGCTCACCATACCGACTAGCGGGAGAGGGGGATACGCAGTATTTT. Translation gives CASSPYRLAGEGDTQYF.

The rearrangement uses TRBV20-1 and TRBJ2-1; possibly TRBD2 for D (5 bases). From germline, CDR1 is DFQATT and CDR2 SNEGSKA (reference sequence). The CDR3 is 18 residues long. V shed 4 bases and J shed 0 bases, with 22 bases lying between them. DNA of the CDR3: TGCAGTGCTACAATTCCTCCCCACGGGAAGAGCTCCTACAATGAGCAGTTCTTC. Translated: CSATIPPHGKSSYNEQFF.

This chain connects TRBV4-3 to TRBJ2-3, with TRBD2 as a possible D gene (6 bases). V gave up 0 bases and J gave up 1 base, with 11 bases separating them. Germline V gives CDR1 LGHNA, CDR2 YSLEER. CDR3 length: 16 amino acids. The CDR3 here is CASSQDWGEGTDTQYF. The CDR3 nucleotides are TGCGCCAGCAGCCAAGATTGGGGGGAAGGCACAGATACGCAGTATTTT.

The gene calls are TRBV20-1 and TRBJ1-5; D unclear. Germline lookup yields CDR1 DFQATT and CDR2 SNEGSKA (reference sequence). Trimming took off 1 base at V and 4 bases at J, with 5 bases between the two ends. The CDR3 is 12 residues long. The chain's CDR3 is CSARAENQPQHF. The CDR3 DNA sequence: TGCAGTGCTAGAGCCGAAAATCAGCCCCAGCATTTT.

This clonotype was counted between two and nine times. This chain links TRBV5-1 with TRBJ2-5, with 11 bases lining up with TRBD2. This CDR3 is built from 15 residues. Trimming cost V 0 bases and J 2 bases; bases outside gene matches: 0. CDR1 is SGHRS, CDR2 YFSETQ, per germline. CDR3 sequence (DNA): TGCGCCAGCAGCTTGGTAGCGGGAGGGCAAGAGACCCAGTACTTC. Its translation is CASSLVAGGQETQYF.

This chain connects TRBV28 to TRBJ2-1; tentatively, D is TRBD1 or TRBD2 (6 bases each). This CDR3 is built from 17 residues. V was pared by 5 bases and J by 4 bases, with 21 bases between. Germline CDR1 reads MDHEN; CDR2 reads SYDVKM. Written as DNA, the CDR3 is TGTGCCAGCAGTCCTGGTCGAGGGGGGCCGTTTTACAATGAGCAGTTCTTC. This gives the protein CASSPGRGGPFYNEQFF.

The chain uses TRBV12-3 or TRBV12-4 and TRBJ1-1, with a tentative D call TRBD1 (6 bases). The V and J ends lost 4 bases and 3 bases respectively, with 15 bases between them. This CDR3 is built from 15 residues. The CDR3 region has the DNA TGTGCCAGCAGTTCACGACAGGTTCTATACACTGAAGCTTTCTTT. Amino acid sequence: CASSSRQVLYTEAFF.

The chain combines TRBV11-2 with TRBJ2-1, with 11 bases matching TRBD2. V was pared by 5 bases and J by 3 bases, with 3 bases of the junction left unmatched. Per the germline V gene, CDR1 is SGHAT and CDR2 is FQNNGV. This CDR3 region has 15 residues. The CDR3 DNA is TGTGCCAGCAGCCTAGCGGGAGGAATCTACAATGAGCAGTTCTTC. Translation gives CASSLAGGIYNEQFF.